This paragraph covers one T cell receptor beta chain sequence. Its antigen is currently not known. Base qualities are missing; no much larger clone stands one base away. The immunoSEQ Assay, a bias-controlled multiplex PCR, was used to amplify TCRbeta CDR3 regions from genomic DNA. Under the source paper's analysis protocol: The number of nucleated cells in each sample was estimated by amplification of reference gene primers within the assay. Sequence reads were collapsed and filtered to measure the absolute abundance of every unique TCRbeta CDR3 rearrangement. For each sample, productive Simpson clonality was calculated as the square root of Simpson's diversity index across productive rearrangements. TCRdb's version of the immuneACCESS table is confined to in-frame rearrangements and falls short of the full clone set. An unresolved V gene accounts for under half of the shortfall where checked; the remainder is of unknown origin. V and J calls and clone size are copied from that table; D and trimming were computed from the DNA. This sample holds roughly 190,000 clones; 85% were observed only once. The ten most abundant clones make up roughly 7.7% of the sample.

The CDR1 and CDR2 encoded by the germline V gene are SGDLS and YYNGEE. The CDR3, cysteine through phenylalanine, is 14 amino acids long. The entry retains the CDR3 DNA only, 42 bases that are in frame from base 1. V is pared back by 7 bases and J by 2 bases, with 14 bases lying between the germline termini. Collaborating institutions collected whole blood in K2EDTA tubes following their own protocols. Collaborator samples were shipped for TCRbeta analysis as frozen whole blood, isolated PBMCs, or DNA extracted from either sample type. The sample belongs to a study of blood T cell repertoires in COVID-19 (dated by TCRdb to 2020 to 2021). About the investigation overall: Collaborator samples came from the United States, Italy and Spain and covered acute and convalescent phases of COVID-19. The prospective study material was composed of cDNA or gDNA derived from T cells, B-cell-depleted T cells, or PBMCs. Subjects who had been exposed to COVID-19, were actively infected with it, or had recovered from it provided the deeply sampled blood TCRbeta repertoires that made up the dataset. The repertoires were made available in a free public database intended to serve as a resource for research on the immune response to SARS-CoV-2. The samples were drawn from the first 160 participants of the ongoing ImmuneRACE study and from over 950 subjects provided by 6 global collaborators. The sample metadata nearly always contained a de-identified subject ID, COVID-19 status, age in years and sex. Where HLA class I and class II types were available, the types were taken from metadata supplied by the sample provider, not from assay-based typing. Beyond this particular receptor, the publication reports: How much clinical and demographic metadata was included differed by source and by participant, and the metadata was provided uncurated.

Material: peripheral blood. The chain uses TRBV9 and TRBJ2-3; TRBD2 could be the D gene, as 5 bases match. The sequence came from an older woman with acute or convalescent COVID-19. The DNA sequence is TGTGCCAGCTCGACCCGGGGTGACACAGATACGCAGTATTTT. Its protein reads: CASSTRGDTDTQYF.